This paragraph reports one TCR beta chain. It has no known antigen specificity. No base-level quality is on record; no much larger clone is a single base apart. The cohort comprised several hundred healthy bone marrow donors. All cohort members were sampled while nominally healthy, although unrecorded immune exposures were likely present. The donor was CMV seronegative and was included in the group of about 350 seronegative cohort members. Each donor provided a peripheral blood sample, and peripheral blood mononuclear cells were used for TCR beta sequencing. The Qiagen DNeasy Blood Extraction Kit was used to extract genomic DNA from the blood cell samples. To prepare the library, the immunoSEQ multiplex PCR assay was applied. A mixture of 60 forward primers for TCR Vbeta segments and 13 reverse primers for TCR Jbeta segments was used in the multiplex PCR. A multiplex PCR assay on genomic DNA amplified the CDR3 region of rearranged TCR beta genes. On the Illumina HiSeq System, the amplified TCR beta libraries were sequenced as 87-base-pair reads. Turning to the authors' computational methods: In a later analysis, tens of millions of unique TCR beta chains were counted across the approximately 620 repertoires, and about 10 million of these chains were shared by at least two donors. To remove PCR and sequencing errors, raw reads were error-corrected and collapsed into unique sequences using a nearest-neighbor algorithm that merged closely related sequences. CDR3 sequences were aligned to IMGT reference sequences to assign V, D and J gene segments. For a sequence to be retained, a match of at least six nucleotides was required to both a V gene segment and a J gene segment. Rearrangements were classified as productive when the CDR3 lacked stop codons and remained in frame with V and J, and all other rearrangements were classified as non-productive. CDR3 was defined by IMGT convention, running from the second conserved V-encoded cysteine to the conserved J-encoded phenylalanine. The earlier analysis of fewer than 700 of the donors excluded sequences that lacked an unambiguous match to a single V gene segment. An earlier analysis of over 450 of the donors classified V segments as functional when productive rearrangements were above 56.7% and as segregating when the standard deviation between donors was above 5%. A statistical classification framework was developed to diagnose cytomegalovirus status using the catalog of TCR beta chain sequences. A later analysis assigned V and J genes by comparing TCR nucleotide sequences with IMGT/GENE-DB human TR gene sequences. A later analysis assigned CDR3 sequences and most-parsimonious VDJ recombination scenarios with the TCRdist pipeline. In a later analysis, each TCR beta chain was defined by its CDR3 amino acid sequence together with its V-gene family, and reads without a unique V-gene family were excluded. As a way to deal with suspected cross-contamination and a sequencing artifact, a later analysis dropped approximately 570 nucleotide sequences that were highly shared and had low generation probability. In a later analysis, a clonal expansion index for each public chain was calculated from normalized within-repertoire ranks of inferred template counts. A later analysis computed generation probabilities with a VDJ recombination model fitted to out-of-frame rearrangements, and checked the results against IGoR. In a later analysis, hypergeometric tests were used to score TCR-TCR, TCR-HLA and TCR-CMV co-occurrence, with a repertoire-size bias correction applied to TCR pairs. In a later analysis, false discovery rates were estimated by permuting HLA or CMV assignments 20 times. In a later analysis, co-occurring TCRs were grouped using DBSCAN, with TCRdist sequence similarity added in when clustering inside HLA-allele-positive subsets. For co-occurrence clustering, repertoires with fewer than 30,000 or more than 120,000 public chains were excluded, along with roughly 5 repertoires with anomalous nucleotide sharing. Here the immuneACCESS table is served through TCRdb, limited to in-frame sequences with V and J called. Missing clones are a known gap in these copies; in checked studies unresolved V genes cover under half, and the rest lacks a known reason. Clone size and V and J calls were adopted from that table, with D and trimming inferred from the DNA. Present in this sample are about 130,000 clones, about 70% of which were seen just once. Clones ranked in the top ten supply 2.5% to 4% of the sample.

This sample is part of a study of cytomegalovirus exposure and HLA in healthy donors (TCRdb year 2017). In the study overall: An earlier analysis of fewer than 750 of the donors reported 276 Gb of sequence data and 95 million to 140 million unique TCR beta sequences obtained from approximately 180 million T cells. In addition to the first cohort of roughly 670 subjects, a separate validation cohort of approximately 120 different subjects was used. All discovery cohort repertoires had been generated on a single sequencing platform. An early release that covered about 600 HLA-typed donors contained approximately 290 gigabases of sequencing data and 65 million to 100 million unique TCR sequences. On average, around 230,000 unique TCR beta nucleotide sequences were sequenced per donor among about 400 genotyped donors of the cohort, with roughly 20% of those sequences being non-productive. The study used immunosequencing to profile the T cell repertoires of several hundred subjects and linked those repertoires to cytomegalovirus serostatus. HLA typing included class I and class II loci at four-digit resolution. An earlier analysis of 500 to 750 of the donors applied high-throughput TCR beta sequencing to assess whether each TCR beta V gene segment acted as functional or pseudogenic. To study patterns of TCR occurrence, a later analysis re-analyzed previously published TCR beta repertoires from 600 to 750 donors and added high-resolution HLA genotyping. Donor age, sex, ethnicity and CMV serostatus were compiled alongside the repertoire data. The number of donors typed differed by locus, with about 629-640 for A, B, C, DRB1 and DQB1, roughly 550 for DQA1, 606 for DPA1, and around 460 for DPB1. Genome-wide SNP genotypes for about three fifths of the roughly 700 donors were used in a later genetic analysis, which treated that subset as a discovery cohort. To predict cytomegalovirus infection status, the study combined high-throughput TCR immunosequencing, statistical association of individual TCRs with disease status, and machine learning. In the later analysis, no new phenotypic data were used to find candidate immune exposures; instead, reliance was placed on TCR beta sequences and their occurrence across donors. Roughly 5 DR-DQ haplotypes were handled as single units for association and clustering, since linkage in the cohort was strong. Of the roughly 400 genotyped donors, over 70% fell in the genetic ancestry cluster associated with self-reported Caucasian donors. The study was designed to test whether signatures of past pathogen exposure could be identified by cataloging public T cell receptors. Overall study results and their limits: Most TCR sequences were seen in very few donors, while some public TCRs were found in many individuals. The sequencing pipeline was judged likely to have produced a cluster of highly shared sequence variants as a technical artifact. Several of the top co-occurrence clusters appeared to be linked to parvovirus B19, influenza, CMV and Epstein-Barr virus, according to a later analysis. Assigning TCR associations to individual alleles was difficult when HLA alleles, especially DR and DQ, strongly co-occurred. Because some donors lacked HLA typing at each locus, the association tests relied only on the typed subset. The classifier was reported to diagnose cytomegalovirus status with high specificity and sensitivity in both the original and validation cohorts. In a later genetic analysis, fewer N-insertions in productive TCRs were reported among donors in an Asian-associated ancestry cluster than the roughly 710-donor mean. In a later analysis, HLA-associated TCR beta chains were found to be more clonally expanded and to have lower generation probabilities than equally common non-associated chains. Presence/absence analyses assumed roughly uniform sequencing depth across donors, an assumption that may not hold. A total of about 150 TCR beta chains were listed by the study as associated with cytomegalovirus. Immune exposure information for the cohort was limited to CMV serostatus. Because counts were too low, more than 15 rarely observed V segments, including chromosome 9 orphons, were left out of the earlier analysis of 500 to 650 of the donors. A further reported finding was that TCR beta sequences accurately predicted the HLA-A and HLA-B alleles for most subjects in the first cohort. In a later analysis, the rate of TCR association differed among HLA loci, with DRB1 alleles having the most associated TCRs and HLA-C alleles having the fewest. A later genetic analysis associated a missense DCLRE1C variant with V-gene and J-gene trimming of TCR beta chains, and an independent cohort replicated the association. Only TCR beta chains were sequenced in this cohort, and the absence of alpha or paired-chain data limited detectable features. Linkage disequilibrium might explain the correlated functional status among segregating V segments, but an unknown experimental factor could not be excluded. In an earlier analysis of 500 to 650 of the donors, most TCR beta V segments appeared in productive rearrangements about 90% or about 30% of the time, broadly matching IMGT annotations. The authors suggested that the approach could potentially be generalized to other disease states and immunological phenotypes. In a later analysis, some 17,000 TCR beta sequences were associated with specific HLA alleles at a false discovery rate of 0.05. In a later analysis, most CMV-associated TCR beta chains were found to appear HLA-restricted, with HLA associations seemingly driven largely by CMV exposure. A few of the identified cytomegalovirus-associated TCR beta chains were confirmed in vitro to be specific for cytomegalovirus antigens.

The sequence derives from a man in his forties or fifties in good health and CMV-seronegative. Sequenced sample: PBMCs.

The CDR3 in this case is CASSFIPSVGGNEQFF. The nucleotides read TGTGCCAGCAGCTTTATCCCTAGCGTAGGAGGCAATGAGCAGTTCTTC. The rearranged chain carries TRBV11-2 and TRBJ2-1; a weak D assignment points to TRBD2 (6 bases agree). The CDR3 goes from the cysteine to the phenylalanine over 16 residues. CDR3 DNA is the only sequence kept; it has 48 bases, read in frame from the first base. CDR1 and CDR2, looked up from the germline V gene, are SGHAT and FQNNGV. V sheds 3 bases and J sheds 6 bases, leaving 18 bases between their ends.